The 19 T cell receptor beta chains in this list originate from one sample, sequenced in a study of cytomegalovirus exposure and HLA in healthy donors. Use of 60 Vbeta and 13 Jbeta primers characterized the PCR. Here immunoSEQ multiplex PCR was the method, and the copy in TCRdb shows in-frame clones only, minus some. The sample includes about 160,000 clones, 75% to 80% of them seen just once. Sample: PBMCs. These receptors were obtained from a woman in her fifties or sixties in good health and CMV-seropositive.

V gene TRBV10-3 combines with J gene TRBJ2-3; TRBD2 matches 13 bases. CDR3 length: 14 residues. Germline assignment: CDR1 ENHRY and CDR2 SYGVKD. The junction had 3 bases not matched to a gene; V was cut back by 10 bases and J by 2 bases. The CDR3, as DNA: TGTGCCACCGGGACTAGCGGGGTCACAGATACGCAGTATTTT. Translated: CATGTSGVTDTQYF.

This chain connects TRBV7-8 to TRBJ2-7; 8 bases fit TRBD2. CDR1 is SGHVS and CDR2 is FQNEAQ in the germline V gene. The CDR3 spans 16 residues. V trimming: 5 bases; J trimming: 6 bases; junction bases outside the gene matches: 15. DNA for the CDR3: TGTGCCAGCAGCGATAACCGGGTGCGGGGGGAAGGCGAGCAGTACTTC. This codes for CASSDNRVRGEGEQYF.

The chain has TRBV18 and TRBJ2-6, with TRBD1 matching over 11 bases. This CDR3 is 19 amino acids long. The J segment lost 0 bases and the V segment lost 6 bases, leaving 10 bases of the junction unmatched. Germline V gives CDR1 KGHSH, CDR2 LQKENI. CDR3 bases: TGTGCCAGCTCCCCCCGGACAGGGGGCTCTTTCTCTGGGGCCAACGTCCTGACTTTC. Encoded protein: CASSPRTGGSFSGANVLTF.

The chain links TRBV18 to TRBJ1-5; 8 positions agree with TRBD1. This CDR3 region has 13 residues. J lost 9 bases, V lost 2 bases, and 3 bases had no gene match. Per germline, CDR1 KGHSH and CDR2 LQKENI. The CDR3 is CASSPSGGWPQHF. CDR3 coding DNA: TGTGCCAGCTCACCATCAGGGGGCTGGCCCCAGCATTTT.

CDR3 loop: CASSPSSGGAYEQYF. CDR3 in DNA: TGTGCCAGCAGTCCCTCTAGCGGGGGGGCGTACGAGCAGTACTTC. This chain connects TRBV6-5 to TRBJ2-7, with 12 bases that match TRBD2. Germline lookup yields CDR1 MNHEY and CDR2 SVGAGI. Unmatched junction bases numbered 6, after V lost 5 bases and J lost 4 bases. This CDR3 is built from 15 residues.

DNA of the CDR3: TGCGCCAGCAGCTTGGACAGGGGGAGTGAAAAACTGTTTTTT. This sequence encodes CASSLDRGSEKLFF. The chain links TRBV5-1 to TRBJ1-4; 8 nucleotides match TRBD1. The V and J ends lost 0 bases and 7 bases, in that order; junction bases with no gene match: 2. Germline V gives CDR1 SGHRS, CDR2 YFSETQ. The CDR3 is 14 residues long.

The J gene is TRBJ1-5, the V gene TRBV2; 8 positions agree with TRBD1. The CDR3 spans 15 residues. Germline V gives CDR1 SNHLY, CDR2 FYNNEI. The J segment lost 5 bases and the V segment lost 5 bases, leaving 8 bases of the junction unmatched. In nucleotides, the CDR3 is TGTGCCAGCAGTATTAGGACAGGGCTCGATCAGCCCCAGCATTTT. Translation: CASSIRTGLDQPQHF. Combining the CDR3 with reference TRBV2 and TRBJ1-5 gives the whole variable domain EPEVTQTPSHQVTQMGQEVILRCVPISNHLYFYWYRQILGQKVEFLVSFYNNEISEKSEIFDDQFSVERPDGSNFTLKIRSTKLEDSAMYFCASSIRTGLDQPQHFGDGTRLSIL.

In its sample, this clone was seen once. The V gene is TRBV6-5, the J gene TRBJ2-7; 7 bases are a match to TRBD2. The CDR3 length is 14 residues. Looked up from germline, CDR1 is MNHEY and CDR2 is SVGAGI. J was trimmed by 6 bases and V by 5 bases; bases with no gene match: 10. The CDR3 sequence: CASSLIASGIEQYF. DNA of the CDR3: TGTGCCAGCAGTCTGATCGCGAGCGGGATCGAGCAGTACTTC.

The chain links TRBV7-8 to TRBJ2-7; 7 nucleotides agree with TRBD2. This CDR3 has 15 amino acids. Germline trimming cut 5 bases from V and 0 bases from J; bases unmatched to any gene: 7. Per germline, CDR1 SGHVS and CDR2 FQNEAQ. The CDR3 spells CASSGSLADSYEQYF. The CDR3 coding sequence is TGTGCCAGCAGCGGATCGCTAGCGGACTCCTACGAGCAGTACTTC.

The genes are TRBV4-1 and TRBJ2-7; 7 bases match TRBD2. Germline values: CDR1 MGHRA, CDR2 YSYEKL. Trimming removed 3 bases from V and 0 bases from J; junction bases left unmatched: 5. The CDR3 is 15 amino acids. Here the CDR3 reads CASSQLTGGSYEQYF. The DNA of the CDR3 is TGCGCCAGCAGCCAGTTGACGGGGGGCTCCTACGAGCAGTACTTC.

This clone was counted only a few times. The chain combines TRBV6-1 with TRBJ2-1; 12 nucleotides agree with TRBD1. Germline trimming cut 6 bases from V and 10 bases from J; bases unmatched to any gene: 10. Germline V lookup: CDR1 MNHNS, CDR2 SASEGT. The CDR3 spans 15 residues. CDR3 DNA sequence: TGTGCCAGCAGAAGAGGGACAGGGGGCGCGGGGGAGCAGTTCTTC. As protein: CASRRGTGGAGEQFF.

The V gene is TRBV10-3, the J gene TRBJ2-7; no definite D call. The V end was cut by 4 bases, the J end by 0 bases, with 13 bases between. The germline gives CDR1 ENHRY, CDR2 SYGVKD. This CDR3 comprises 15 residues. CDR3 in DNA: TGTGCCATCAGTGGTTTGGAGCGTAGCTCCTACGAGCAGTACTTC. Its protein product is CAISGLERSSYEQYF.

V usage is TRBV19 and J usage is TRBJ2-7; TRBD1 might be the D (6 bases). This CDR3 is built from 14 residues. V was trimmed by 2 bases and J by 3 bases, leaving 11 bases between them. Germline lookup yields CDR1 LNHDA and CDR2 SQIVND (reference sequence). This CDR3 is CASSIIRGDYEQYF. CDR3 coding DNA: TGTGCCAGTAGTATAATCAGGGGTGACTACGAGCAGTACTTC.

The chain has TRBV7-3 and TRBJ2-3; the D gene is possibly TRBD2 (5 bases). The CDR3 extends over 13 amino acids. In germline, CDR1 is SGHTA, CDR2 FQGTGA. Trimming shortened V by 6 bases and J by 4 bases, and 11 bases separated the two germline ends. CDR3 amino acids: CASSWTPPDTQYF. The DNA of the CDR3 is TGTGCCAGCAGTTGGACTCCCCCAGATACGCAGTATTTT.

The chain couples TRBV7-8 to TRBJ1-1, with TRBD1 matching 8 bases. Germline CDR1 and CDR2: SGHVS and FQNEAQ. V shed 5 bases, J shed 1 base, and the junction held 6 bases outside the gene matches. CDR3 size: 15 residues. The CDR3 is CASSPLDRANTEAFF. The CDR3 region has the DNA TGTGCCAGCAGCCCGTTGGACAGGGCGAACACTGAAGCTTTCTTT.

This clone was counted a single time. The V and J genes are TRBV7-9 and TRBJ2-1; D unclear. The CDR3 is 14 residues long. Germline V gene sequence: CDR1 SEHNR, CDR2 FQNEAQ (reference sequence). V was pared by 7 bases and J by 8 bases, with 18 bases between. The CDR3 coding sequence is TGTGCCAGCAACATCGACGGGTCTATGGATGAGCAGTTCTTC. Translated, it gives CASNIDGSMDEQFF.

The J gene is TRBJ1-4, the V gene TRBV11-2; TRBD1 matches at 7 bases. Trimming removed 7 bases from V and 2 bases from J; junction bases left unmatched: 4. Germline assignment: CDR1 SGHAT and CDR2 FQNNGV. This CDR3 comprises 14 residues. In DNA, the CDR3 is TGTGCCAGCACCATCAGGGGGACTAATGAAAAACTGTTTTTT. Its protein is CASTIRGTNEKLFF.

The chain couples TRBV9 to TRBJ2-5, with a tentative D call TRBD2 (6 bases). Trimming cost V 0 bases and J 7 bases, with 19 bases left between them. The CDR3 is made up of 16 amino acids. Germline assignment: CDR1 SGDLS and CDR2 YYNGEE. CDR3 sequence (DNA): TGTGCCAGCAGCGTAGGGGACTCCCGAGGAAGTGGGACCCAGTACTTC. It codes for CASSVGDSRGSGTQYF.

The chain recombines TRBV15 with TRBJ2-1; TRBD1 might be the D (6 bases). Germline V CDR1 and CDR2: LNHNV, YYDKDF (reference sequence). V gave up 0 bases and J gave up 5 bases, with 17 bases separating them. The CDR3 sequence is 17 residues long. The CDR3 bases are TGTGCCACCAGCAGAGATCAGGGGTCGTTTTGGAACAATGAGCAGTTCTTC. Protein sequence: CATSRDQGSFWNNEQFF. The variable domain in full, completed from reference TRBV15 and TRBJ2-1, reads DAMVIQNPRYQVTQFGKPVTLSCSQTLNHNVMYWYQQKSSQAPKLLFHYYDKDFNNEADTPDNFQSRRPNTSFCFLDIRSPGLGDTAMYLCATSRDQGSFWNNEQFFGPGTRLTVL.